This T cell receptor (beta chain) stems from a study of blood T cell repertoires in COVID-19. Libraries were prepared by immunoSEQ multiplex PCR; TCRdb keeps only in-frame clonotypes and omits some of them. The table has 110,000 to 150,000 clones, about 80% seen once; the top ten hold 8% to 10%. Germline assignment: CDR1 MDHEN and CDR2 SYDVKM. After removal of 5 bases from V and 2 bases from J, the junction contained 6 bases not matched to a gene. CDR3 length equals 15 residues. The chain recombines TRBV28 with TRBJ2-3; the match to TRBD2 covers 8 bases. Sequenced material: peripheral blood. The TCR was taken from a woman of 80 years or more in a cohort sampled during active or convalescent COVID-19. CDR3 sequence (DNA): TGTGCCAGCAGTCTTGGCGGGGGGCACACAGATACGCAGTATTTT. Its protein product is CASSLGGGHTDTQYF.